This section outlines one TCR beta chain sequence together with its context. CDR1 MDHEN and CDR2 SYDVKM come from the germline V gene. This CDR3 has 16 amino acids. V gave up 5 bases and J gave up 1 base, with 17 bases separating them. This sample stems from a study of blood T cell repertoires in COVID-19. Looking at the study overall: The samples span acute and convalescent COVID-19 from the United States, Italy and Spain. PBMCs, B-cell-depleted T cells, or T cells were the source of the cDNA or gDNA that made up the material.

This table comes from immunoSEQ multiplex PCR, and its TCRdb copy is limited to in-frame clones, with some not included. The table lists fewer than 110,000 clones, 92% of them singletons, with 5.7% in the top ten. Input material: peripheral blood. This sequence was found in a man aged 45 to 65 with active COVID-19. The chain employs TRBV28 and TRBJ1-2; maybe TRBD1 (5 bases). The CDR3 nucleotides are TGTGCCAGCAGTCCCCGGGACGCGGGAATTAACTATGGCTACACCTTC. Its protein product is CASSPRDAGINYGYTF.